Listed below are T cell receptor beta chains from one sample, sequenced in a study of PD-L1 blockade in urothelial cancer. Method: immunoSEQ multiplex PCR; TCRdb's copy keeps in-frame clones and lacks some. Of fewer than 25,000 clones in the sample, roughly four fifths were seen once. The sample consisted of PBMCs, taken around atezolizumab (anti-PD-L1) treatment. The receptors here all came from a man in his fifties or sixties with urothelial cancer. Each CDR3 is given with its conserved first and last residue. D genes are given only for firm matches. Rows give clone size only sometimes, using once, few, many, or a class for an expanded clone.

CDR3 length	clone size	D gene	V gene	J gene	CDR3 DNA	CDR3 protein
16	-	-	TRBV7-2	TRBJ1-6	TGTGCCAGCAGCTTAGCGGGTTCTACAGGAAATTCACCCCTCCACTTT	CASSLAGSTGNSPLHF
13	-	-	TRBV19	TRBJ2-1	TGTGCCAGTACCCAAACAGACTACAATGAGCAGTTCTTC	CASTQTDYNEQFF
14	-	-	TRBV29-1	TRBJ1-1	TGCAGCGTTGAAGCCCCTCAGGGCGGCACTGAAGCTTTCTTT	CSVEAPQGGTEAFF
15	-	-	TRBV19	TRBJ1-5	TGTGCCGGAGGTTCAGAGGGTAGAAGCAATCAGCCCCAGCATTTT	CAGGSEGRSNQPQHF
15	once	TRBD1	TRBV18	TRBJ1-1	TGTGCCAGCTCACCACTGGGACAGGAGAACACTGAAGCTTTCTTT	CASSPLGQENTEAFF
16	-	-	TRBV4-1	TRBJ2-3	TGCGCCAGCAGCCAATCCAGCGGGCCTGGCACAGATACGCAGTATTTT	CASSQSSGPGTDTQYF
15	-	TRBD2	TRBV18	TRBJ2-1	TGTGCCAGCTCACCTACACTAGCGGGGGACAATGAGCAGTTCTTC	CASSPTLAGDNEQFF
15	-	TRBD2	TRBV14	TRBJ2-7	TGTGCCAGCAGCCAAGGGACTAGCAGTTCCTACGAGCAGTACTTC	CASSQGTSSSYEQYF
13	-	-	TRBV7-2	TRBJ1-5	TGTGCCAGCAGCCCGAGTCGGAATCAGCCCCAGCATTTT	CASSPSRNQPQHF
12	-	-	TRBV15	TRBJ2-7	TGTGCCACCAGCACCTTTACCTACGAGCAGTACTTC	CATSTFTYEQYF
15	-	-	TRBV18	TRBJ2-3	TGTGCCAGCTCACCGACTAGAGTTCCCACAGATACGCAGTATTTT	CASSPTRVPTDTQYF
16	-	-	TRBV1	TRBJ1-1	TGCACCAGCAGCCAAGGGGACAGGGGGCCTCTTAATGAAGCTTTCTTT	CTSSQGDRGPLNEAFF
12	-	-	TRBV27	TRBJ2-3	TGTGCCAGCAGCCTCCAGGGGGATACGCAGTATTTT	CASSLQGDTQYF
16	-	-	TRBV5-4	TRBJ1-3	TGTGCCAGCAGCTTAGCTACAGGGTTCGCTGGAAACACCATATATTTT	CASSLATGFAGNTIYF
16	-	-	TRBV5-4	TRBJ1-4	TGTGCCAGCAGCTTATTGACCCCGGAACAGAGTGAAAAACTGTTTTTT	CASSLLTPEQSEKLFF
14	-	TRBD2	TRBV2	TRBJ2-5	TGTGCCAGCAGTGAGCGGGGGGGCGGAGAGACCCAGTACTTC	CASSERGGGETQYF
14	-	TRBD1	TRBV10-1	TRBJ1-1	TGCGCCAGCAGTGAGACGGGACAGGGGGATGGAGCTTTCTTT	CASSETGQGDGAFF
13	-	TRBD2	TRBV28	TRBJ2-4	TGTGCCAGCGGAGGACTAGCGGAAAACATTCAGTACTTC	CASGGLAENIQYF
17	-	TRBD2	TRBV5-1	TRBJ2-3	TGCGCCAGCAGCTTGAGGGTTAGCGGGGGGGTGTCAGATACGCAGTATTTT	CASSLRVSGGVSDTQYF
15	-	-	TRBV9	TRBJ1-3	TGTGCCAGCAGCGTAGGACAGACTGCTGGAAACACCATATATTTT	CASSVGQTAGNTIYF
14	-	-	TRBV11-2	TRBJ2-7	TGTGCCAGCAGTGTACAACAGGGTCCCTACGAGCAGTACTTC	CASSVQQGPYEQYF
14	-	-	TRBV7-3	TRBJ2-3	TGTGCCAGCAGCTTTGGCATACCCACAGATACGCAGTATTTT	CASSFGIPTDTQYF
15	-	TRBD2	TRBV9	TRBJ2-3	TGTGCCAGCAGCGGCACTAGCGGGGGTGGTGGTACGCAGTATTTT	CASSGTSGGGGTQYF
15	once	TRBD2	TRBV30	TRBJ2-7	TGTGCCTGGAGTGTACTGGTGGGAGGGGCGCGCGAGCAGTACTTC	CAWSVLVGGAREQYF
17	-	TRBD1	TRBV30	TRBJ2-7	TGTGCCTGGAGAACTAGGACAGGGGACCCCAATCCGTACGAGCAGTACTTC	CAWRTRTGDPNPYEQYF
17	-	-	TRBV5-1	TRBJ2-7	TGCGCCAGCAGCTTATCGGGCGGGCGACTAGTCTCTAAAGAGCAGTACTTC	CASSLSGGRLVSKEQYF
12	-	TRBD1	TRBV5-1	TRBJ1-2	TGCGCCAGCAGCTGGGGGACAGGTGGCTACACCTTC	CASSWGTGGYTF
16	-	-	TRBV5-4	TRBJ2-1	TGTGCCAGCAGCTTGGAGAGCTTTACAGGTTACAATGAGCAGTTCTTC	CASSLESFTGYNEQFF
13	-	-	TRBV11-2	TRBJ2-2	TGTGCCAGCAGCCCCGGAGGTATCGGGGAGCTGTTTTTT	CASSPGGIGELFF
15	-	-	TRBV11-2	TRBJ1-1	TGTGCCAGCAGCACCCCATCCCGACAGAACACTGAAGCTTTCTTT	CASSTPSRQNTEAFF
12	few	TRBD1	TRBV28	TRBJ1-2	TGTGCCAGCAGTTTGTTCCCCGCCGGGGACAGCTTC	CASSLFPAGDSF
15	-	TRBD1	TRBV4-1	TRBJ1-2	TGCGCCAGCAGCCAAGGGACAGGGGATCGGTATGGCTACACCTTC	CASSQGTGDRYGYTF
11	-	-	TRBV7-9	TRBJ2-7	TGTGCCAGCAGCCTCGGACAGCTACAGTACTTC	CASSLGQLQYF
20	-	TRBD2	TRBV7-8	TRBJ2-1	TGTGCCAGCAGCCGGACTAGCGGGAGTCTAAAGGGAGTGAGGTACAATGAGCAGTTCTTC	CASSRTSGSLKGVRYNEQFF
16	few	-	TRBV6-1	TRBJ1-5	TGTGCCAGCAGTGAACCGGGCAGGGGAAGTGGTCAGCCCCAGCATTTT	CASSEPGRGSGQPQHF
16	-	TRBD1	TRBV2	TRBJ1-2	TGTGCCAGCAGTTGGGACAGGGGTCAACCTAACTATGGCTACACCTTC	CASSWDRGQPNYGYTF
13	-	TRBD1	TRBV19	TRBJ1-2	TGTGCCAGTAGACAAGGACAGGGACGAGGCTACACCTTC	CASRQGQGRGYTF
13	-	-	TRBV5-1	TRBJ2-7	TGCGCCAGCAGCTTGGACACCTCCTACGAGCAGTACTTC	CASSLDTSYEQYF
15	-	TRBD2	TRBV14	TRBJ2-7	TGTGCCAGCAGTCCTCTAGCGGGAAAGGCCTACGAGCAGTACTTC	CASSPLAGKAYEQYF
15	-	TRBD1	TRBV6-5	TRBJ1-2	TGTGCCAGCCAGTCTCTAGGGACAGGGAACTATGGCTACACCTTC	CASQSLGTGNYGYTF
15	-	TRBD1	TRBV12-5	TRBJ2-3	TGTGCTAGTGGTACTGGACAGGGAAACACAGATACGCAGTATTTT	CASGTGQGNTDTQYF